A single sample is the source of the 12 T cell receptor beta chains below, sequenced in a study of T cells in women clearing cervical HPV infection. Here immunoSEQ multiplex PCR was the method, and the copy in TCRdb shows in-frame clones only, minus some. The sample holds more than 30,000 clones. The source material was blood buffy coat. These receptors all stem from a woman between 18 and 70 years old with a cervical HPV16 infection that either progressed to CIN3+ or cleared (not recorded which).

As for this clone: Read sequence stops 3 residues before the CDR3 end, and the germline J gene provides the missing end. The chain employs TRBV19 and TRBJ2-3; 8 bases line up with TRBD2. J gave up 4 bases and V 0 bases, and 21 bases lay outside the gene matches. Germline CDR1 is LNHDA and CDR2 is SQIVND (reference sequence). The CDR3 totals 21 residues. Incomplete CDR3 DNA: TGTGCCAGTAGTATAGATAGGACAAACTACGGACTAGCCAACATCCCAGATACG. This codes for CASSIDRTNYGLANIPDT. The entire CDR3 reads CASSIDRTNYGLANIPDTQYF.

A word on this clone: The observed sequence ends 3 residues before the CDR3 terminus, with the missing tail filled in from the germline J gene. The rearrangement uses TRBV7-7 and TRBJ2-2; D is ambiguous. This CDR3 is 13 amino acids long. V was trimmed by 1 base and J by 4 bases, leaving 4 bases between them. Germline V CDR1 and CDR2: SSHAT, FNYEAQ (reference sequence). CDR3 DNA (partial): TGTGCCAGCAGCTTAGGCGGCACCGGGGAG. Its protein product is CASSLGGTGE. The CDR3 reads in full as CASSLGGTGELFF.

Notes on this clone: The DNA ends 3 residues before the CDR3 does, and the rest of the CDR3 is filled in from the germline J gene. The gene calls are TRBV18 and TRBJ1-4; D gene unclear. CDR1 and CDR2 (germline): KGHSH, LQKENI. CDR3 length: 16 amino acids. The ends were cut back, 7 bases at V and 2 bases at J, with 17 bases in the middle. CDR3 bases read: TGTGCCAGCTTACCCCAAGGGTTCTCTACTAATGAAAAA. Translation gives CASLPQGFSTNEK. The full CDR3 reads CASLPQGFSTNEKLFF.

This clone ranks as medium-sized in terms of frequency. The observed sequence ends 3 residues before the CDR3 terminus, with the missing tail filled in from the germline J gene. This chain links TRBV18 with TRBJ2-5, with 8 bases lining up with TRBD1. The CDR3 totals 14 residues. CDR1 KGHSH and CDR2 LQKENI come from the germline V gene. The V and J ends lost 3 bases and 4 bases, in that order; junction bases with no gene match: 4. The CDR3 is CASSPDRVGETQYF. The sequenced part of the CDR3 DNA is TGTGCCAGCTCACCGGACAGGGTGGGAGAGACC.

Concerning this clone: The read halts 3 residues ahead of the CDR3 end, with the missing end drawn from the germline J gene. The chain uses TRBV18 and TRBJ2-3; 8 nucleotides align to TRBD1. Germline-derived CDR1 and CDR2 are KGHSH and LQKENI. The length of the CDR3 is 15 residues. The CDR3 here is CASSPGTGLNQPQYF. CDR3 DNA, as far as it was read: TGTGCCAGCTCACCAGGGACAGGCCTCAATCAGCCG.

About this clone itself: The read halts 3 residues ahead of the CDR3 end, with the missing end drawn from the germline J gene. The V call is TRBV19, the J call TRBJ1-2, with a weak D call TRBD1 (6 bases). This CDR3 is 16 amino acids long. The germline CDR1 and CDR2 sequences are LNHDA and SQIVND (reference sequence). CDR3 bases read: TGTGCCAGTAGTATCGGGTACAGGGTGGATTCCTACGAC. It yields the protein CASSIGYRVDSYD. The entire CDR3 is CASSIGYRVDSYDYTF.

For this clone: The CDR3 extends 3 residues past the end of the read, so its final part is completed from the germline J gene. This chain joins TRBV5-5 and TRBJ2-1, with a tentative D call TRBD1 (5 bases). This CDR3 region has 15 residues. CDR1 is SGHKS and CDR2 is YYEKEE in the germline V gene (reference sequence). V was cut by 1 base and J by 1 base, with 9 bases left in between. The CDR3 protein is CASSLTGGSYNEQFF. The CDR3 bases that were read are TGTGCCAGCAGCTTGACAGGTGGGTCCTACAATGAG.

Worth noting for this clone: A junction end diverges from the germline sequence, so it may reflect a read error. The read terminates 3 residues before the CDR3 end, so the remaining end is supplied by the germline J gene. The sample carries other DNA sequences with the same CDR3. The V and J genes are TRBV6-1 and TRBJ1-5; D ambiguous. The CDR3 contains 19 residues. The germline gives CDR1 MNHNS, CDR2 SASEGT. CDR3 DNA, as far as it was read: TGTGCCAGCAGTGAAAGGTTCCCCAGCCAGGCGGGCAGCAACCAGCCC. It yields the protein CASSERFPSQAGSNQP. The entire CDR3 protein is CASSERFPSQAGSNQPQHF.

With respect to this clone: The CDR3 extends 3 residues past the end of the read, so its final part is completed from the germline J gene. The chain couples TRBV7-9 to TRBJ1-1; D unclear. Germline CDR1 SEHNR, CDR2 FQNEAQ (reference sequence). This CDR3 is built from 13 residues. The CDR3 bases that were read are TGTGCCAGCACCTGGTCCATCACAGATACG. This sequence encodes CASTWSITDT. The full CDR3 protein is CASTWSITDTAFF.

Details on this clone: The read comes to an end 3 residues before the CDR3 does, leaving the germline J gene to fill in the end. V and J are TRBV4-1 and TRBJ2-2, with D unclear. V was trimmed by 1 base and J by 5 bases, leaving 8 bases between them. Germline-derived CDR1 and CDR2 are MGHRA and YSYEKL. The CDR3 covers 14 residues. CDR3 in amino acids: CASSQGVSTGELFF. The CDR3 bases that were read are TGCGCCAGCAGCCAAGGTGTATCGACCGGGGAG.

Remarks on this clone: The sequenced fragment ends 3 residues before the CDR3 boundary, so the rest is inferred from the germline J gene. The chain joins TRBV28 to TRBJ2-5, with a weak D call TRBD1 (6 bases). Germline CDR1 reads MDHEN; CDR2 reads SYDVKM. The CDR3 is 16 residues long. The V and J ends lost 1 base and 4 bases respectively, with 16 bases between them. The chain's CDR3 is CASSLYGQGISETQYF. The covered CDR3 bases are TGTGCCAGCAGTTTATACGGTCAGGGGATTTCAGAGACC.

The covered CDR3 bases are TGTGCCAGCAGCTGGACTAGCGGGGGGACTGGGGAGACC. Its translation: CASSWTSGGTGET. In full, the CDR3 is CASSWTSGGTGETQYF. The rearrangement uses TRBV2 and TRBJ2-5; 14 bases fit TRBD2. Coverage ceases 3 residues before the CDR3 finishes, and the germline J gene fills in the end. This CDR3 region has 16 residues. V was pared by 6 bases and J by 5 bases, with 8 bases of the junction left unmatched. Germline assignment: CDR1 SNHLY and CDR2 FYNNEI.